This T cell receptor (beta chain) was recovered during a study of blood T cells in healthy people across ages. V lost 8 bases and J lost 5, with 16 bases in between. This CDR3 contains 14 residues. CDR1 is SNHLY, CDR2 FYNNEI, per germline. A second PCR, run for roughly 7 to 12 cycles, used a sample-barcoded 5' primer plus a J-beta primer mix. One entry per CDR3 protein results from TCRdb running MiXCR on the 5' RACE reads. Of about 1.7 million distinct CDR3 sequences in the sample, over 25% were seen once. Study results and limitations: The lack of PBMC sorting stopped any conclusive naive versus antigen-experienced comparison.

This clonotype was seen once. Its antigen is unknown. The source material was blood. The TCR originated in a woman aged 25 to 45 in good health. This chain uses TRBV2 with TRBJ2-1; D is possibly TRBD1 (5 bases). Written as DNA, the CDR3 is TGTGCCAGCCTTCGACAGTCCACCCACAATGAGCAGTTCTTC. Translated: CASLRQSTHNEQFF.